Listed here are 17 T cell receptor beta chains from one sample, sequenced in a study of T cell changes during pregnancy in multiple sclerosis. Sequencing used immunoSEQ multiplex PCR; TCRdb keeps in-frame clones, though not all of them. Here the sample spans around 50,000 clones, 85% to 90% being singletons. The sequencing used CD8+ T cells from peripheral blood mononuclear cells, collected in the second trimester of pregnancy. The receptors derive from a female donor with multiple sclerosis, enrolled in a pregnancy study.

The chain joins TRBV7-9 to TRBJ1-5; a weak D match, TRBD1 (6 bases). The CDR3 contains 16 residues. Germline CDR1 SEHNR, CDR2 FQNEAQ (reference sequence). V lost 5 bases and J 0 bases, leaving 14 bases between the germline ends. This CDR3 is CASSPRTATSNQPQHF. DNA for the CDR3: TGTGCCAGCAGCCCTCGGACAGCGACTAGCAATCAGCCCCAGCATTTT.

CDR3 bases: TGCGCCAGCTTGGTACAGGGGACACCTACAACTAGCACAGATACGCAGTATTTT. Encoded protein: CASLVQGTPTTSTDTQYF. V and J are TRBV10-1 and TRBJ2-3; TRBD1 matches 7 bases. From germline, CDR1 is WNHNN and CDR2 SYGVQD (reference sequence). Trimming at V came to 8 bases and at J to 0 bases, leaving 17 bases not matched to a gene. CDR3 length: 18 amino acids.

In its sample, this clone was seen once. The chain is built from TRBV9 and TRBJ2-7, with 10 bases identical to TRBD2. This CDR3 is built from 17 residues. Germline loops: CDR1 SGDLS, CDR2 YYNGEE. V gave up 3 bases and J gave up 2 bases; unmatched junction bases: 11. The CDR3 reads CASSANVGTSDTYEQYF. The DNA for the CDR3 is TGTGCCAGCAGCGCGAACGTGGGGACTAGCGACACCTACGAGCAGTACTTC.

The CDR3 spells CASSYLLQGSLNTEAFF. In DNA, the CDR3 is TGTGCCAGCAGCTATCTCCTACAGGGATCTTTGAACACTGAAGCTTTCTTT. J is TRBJ1-1 and V is TRBV5-5, with a possible D match to TRBD1 (6 bases). CDR1 and CDR2 from the germline V gene are SGHKS and YYEKEE (reference sequence). The germline V and J ends were trimmed by 3 bases and 0 bases, with 18 bases remaining between them. CDR3 length: 17 residues.

This clone was seen a few times. This chain joins TRBV6-4 and TRBJ2-3, with TRBD1 matching 10 bases. Germline loops: CDR1 MRHNA, CDR2 SNTAGT. The CDR3 is 14 amino acids. Trimming cost V 4 bases and J 4 bases; bases outside gene matches: 2. The CDR3 sequence is CASSGGTGADTQYF. In DNA, the CDR3 is TGTGCCAGCAGTGGCGGGACAGGGGCAGATACGCAGTATTTT.

This chain joins TRBV5-6 and TRBJ2-1; TRBD2 agrees at 8 bases. J was trimmed by 2 bases and V by 4 bases; bases with no gene match: 8. In germline, CDR1 is SGHDT, CDR2 YYEEEE. The CDR3 runs 16 residues. CDR3 nucleotides: TGTGCCAGCAGCCCGGAGGTCGGGGGGGCCTACAATGAGCAGTTCTTC. This sequence encodes CASSPEVGGAYNEQFF.

The chain couples TRBV7-8 to TRBJ2-4, with 7 bases fitting TRBD1. CDR3 length: 15 amino acids. The ends lost 5 bases at V and 3 bases at J; junction bases unmatched: 7. Germline V gene data show CDR1 as SGHVS and CDR2 as FQNEAQ. The CDR3 bases are TGTGCCAGCAGCGCACGACAGGGTGGCAAAAACATTCAGTACTTC. It translates to CASSARQGGKNIQYF.

DNA for the CDR3: TGTGCCAGCAGTCAAACAGGGGGCTATGGCTACACCTTC. It yields the protein CASSQTGGYGYTF. The chain joins TRBV6-1 to TRBJ1-2, with 8 bases that match TRBD1. The germline V gene encodes CDR1 MNHNS and CDR2 SASEGT. With V trimmed by 5 bases and J by 4 bases, 3 bases remained unmatched. The CDR3 spans 13 residues.

Concerning this clone itself: Because the CDR3's place on the DNA is in doubt, the DNA is left out and the CDR3 is given as listed by TCRdb. The chain joins TRBV13 to TRBJ2-7; TRBD1 was called by the table and not checked on the DNA. Per the germline V gene, CDR1 is PRHDT and CDR2 is FYEKMQ (reference sequence). The CDR3 is made up of 15 amino acids, end residues included. CDR3 protein: CASSFGPGITYEQYF.

The chain joins TRBV7-9 to TRBJ2-4, with D possibly matching TRBD2 (6 bases). Trimming took off 0 bases at V and 9 bases at J, with 12 bases between the two ends. Germline V gene data show CDR1 as SEHNR and CDR2 as FQNEAQ (reference sequence). The CDR3 has 14 amino acids. CDR3 sequence reads: CASSLAARGTIQYF. CDR3 DNA sequence: TGTGCCAGCAGCTTAGCGGCCCGGGGGACCATTCAGTACTTC.

The rearrangement links TRBV13 to TRBJ2-3; 11 bases align to TRBD2. The trim removed 3 bases at V and 2 bases at J, leaving 7 bases unmatched. This CDR3 contains 17 residues. Germline-derived CDR1 and CDR2 are PRHDT and FYEKMQ (reference sequence). The DNA for the CDR3 is TGTGCCAGCAGCTTCCAGACTAGCGGGGACTTCACAGATACGCAGTATTTT. Protein sequence: CASSFQTSGDFTDTQYF. Full variable domain (missing parts from reference TRBV13 and TRBJ2-3): AAGVIQSPRHLIKEKRETATLKCYPIPRHDTVYWYQQGPGQDPQFLISFYEKMQSDKGSIPDRFSAQQFSDYHSELNMSSLELGDSALYFCASSFQTSGDFTDTQYFGPGTRLTVL.

The chain employs TRBV28 and TRBJ1-1; D is perhaps TRBD1 (5 bases). The CDR3 totals 13 residues. CDR1 is MDHEN, CDR2 SYDVKM, per germline. Trimming took off 6 bases at V and 2 bases at J, with 10 bases between the two ends. Here the CDR3 DNA reads TGTGCCAGCAGGCCTCAGGGTAACACTGAAGCTTTCTTT. Protein: CASRPQGNTEAFF.

J is TRBJ2-4 and V is TRBV5-6, with 7 bases aligning to TRBD2. Germline values: CDR1 SGHDT, CDR2 YYEEEE. The V gene end was trimmed by 3 bases and the J gene end by 3 bases; junction bases not matched to a gene: 6. CDR3 length equals 15 residues. CDR3 amino acids: CASSSGGGDKNIQYF. In DNA, the CDR3 is TGTGCCAGCAGCTCGGGCGGGGGTGACAAAAACATTCAGTACTTC.

The chain recombines TRBV7-9 with TRBJ1-1; a weak D match, TRBD1 (6 bases). V was clipped by 3 bases and J by 9 bases, with 11 bases between them. The CDR3 has 12 residues. CDR1 is SEHNR, CDR2 FQNEAQ, per germline (reference sequence). The CDR3 protein is CASSLLGQKAFF. The CDR3 coding sequence is TGTGCCAGCAGCTTGCTGGGACAAAAAGCTTTCTTT.

The chain joins TRBV11-2 to TRBJ2-7; a weak D match, TRBD2 (6 bases). Per the germline V gene, CDR1 is SGHAT and CDR2 is FQNNGV. V was trimmed by 2 bases and J by 3 bases, leaving 14 bases between them. The CDR3 is 15 amino acids. The chain's CDR3 is CASSLLPGTFYEQYF. CDR3 nucleotides: TGTGCCAGCAGCTTACTCCCGGGGACTTTCTACGAGCAGTACTTC.

The rearrangement uses TRBV6-1 and TRBJ2-2, with D tentatively TRBD1 (6 bases). The ends were cut back, 1 base at V and 0 bases at J, with 15 bases in the middle. Germline CDR1 reads MNHNS; CDR2 reads SASEGT. The CDR3 is 18 residues long. The CDR3 loop reads CASSEGTVFYPNTGELFF. CDR3 bases: TGTGCCAGCAGTGAAGGGACAGTCTTTTACCCGAACACCGGGGAGCTGTTTTTT.

The chain is built from TRBV29-1 and TRBJ1-2; a weak D match, TRBD1 (6 bases). The V gene's germline CDR1 is SQVTM and CDR2 ANQGSEA. The V end lost 5 bases, the J end lost 4 bases, and 14 bases lay between the germline ends. The CDR3 spans 13 residues. The CDR3: CSVLTGDGYGYTF. The CDR3 nucleotides read TGCAGCGTTCTGACAGGAGACGGCTATGGCTACACCTTC. Drawing the rest from reference TRBV29-1 and TRBJ1-2, the complete variable domain is SAVISQKPSRDICQRGTSLTIQCQVDSQVTMMFWYRQQPGQSLTLIATANQGSEATYESGFVIDKFPISRPNLTFSTLTVSNMSPEDSSIYLCSVLTGDGYGYTFGSGTRLTVV.